Listed below are T cell receptor beta chains from one sample, sequenced in a study of shared clonotypes between healthy human individuals. Repertoires were generated with immunoSEQ multiplex PCR, while TCRdb's copy carries only in-frame clones and drops some. Seen here are about half a million clones, more than 70% observed once, and the top ten hold around 12%. Sequencing used PBMCs. These receptors all stem from a woman aged 40 to 50 in good health. Some clones in this sample may be carry-over from other donors' samples. CDR3s include the opening cysteine and the closing phenylalanine or tryptophan. The D gene is left open where the match is weak. Clone size is given for some rows only: seen once, a few or many times, or a class if the clone is expanded.

>TRBJ1-1|TRBV28|few|TRBD1
TGTGCCAGCAGGGACAGGGCTGAAGCTTTCTTT
CASRDRAEAFF
>TRBJ2-3|TRBV2|-|TRBD2
TGTGCCAGCAGCGGCCTAGCGGGAGGGGGGGATACGCAGTATTTT
CASSGLAGGGDTQYF
>TRBJ2-2|TRBV7-2|-|TRBD2
TGTGCCAGCAGCGCGTTCCTAGCGGGGCTAACCGGGGAGCTGTTTTTT
CASSAFLAGLTGELFF
>TRBJ1-5|TRBV28|-|-
TGTGCCAGCACGGCACGGAACAGGGCTAGCAATCAGCCCCAGCATTTT
CASTARNRASNQPQHF
>TRBJ2-1|TRBV5-1|-|-
TGCGCCAGCAGCTTGGCGACCACTAGCCCTGGTGAGCAGTTCTTC
CASSLATTSPGEQFF
>TRBJ2-3|TRBV11-3|-|-
TGTGCCAGCAGCTTAGATCGGAGAGATACGCAGTATTTT
CASSLDRRDTQYF
>TRBJ2-6|TRBV19|-|TRBD1
TGTGCCAGTAGTAACCGAGGACAGGGTGCGGCCAACGTCCTGACTTTC
CASSNRGQGAANVLTF
>TRBJ2-7|TRBV2|once|TRBD2
TGTGCCAGCAGTGGGGGACTAGCGGGAATCAACGAGCAGTACTTC
CASSGGLAGINEQYF
>TRBJ2-7|TRBV4-2|-|-
TGTGCCAGCAGCCAAGGGCTAGCGTACGAGCAGTACTTC
CASSQGLAYEQYF
>TRBJ2-3|TRBV9|-|-
TGTGCCAGCAGCCGGACTGGGAGCACAGATACGCAGTATTTT
CASSRTGSTDTQYF
>TRBJ2-7|TRBV28|-|TRBD1
TGTGCCAGCAGTCCTTCGGGACAGGGCTCCTACGAGCAGTACTTC
CASSPSGQGSYEQYF
>TRBJ1-2|TRBV6-1|-|TRBD1
TGTGCCAGCAGTGAACGCCGGGACAGTAGAAACTATGGCTACACCTTC
CASSERRDSRNYGYTF
>TRBJ1-2|TRBV6-6|-|-
TGTGCCAGCAGTCCCCCCCCCACCTTC
CASSPPPTF
>TRBJ1-4|TRBV30|-|TRBD1
TGTGCCTGGAGAAATTCAGGGGGAGGTGAAAAACTGTTTTTT
CAWRNSGGGEKLFF
>TRBJ1-1|TRBV5-4|-|TRBD1
TGTGCCAGCAGCTTACCGAGGGGGCTGAGTACTGAAGCTTTCTTT
CASSLPRGLSTEAFF
>TRBJ2-7|TRBV29-1|-|-
TGCAGCGTTGAAGCCCCCGGTCCCTACGAGCAGTACTTC
CSVEAPGPYEQYF
>TRBJ2-1|TRBV29-1|-|TRBD2
TGCAGCGTTGAAGACGCGGCTAGCGGGACTTACAATGAGCAGTTCTTC
CSVEDAASGTYNEQFF
>TRBJ2-3|TRBV11-3|-|-
TGTGCCAGCAGCTTAGTCGGCGGCCGCACAGATACGCAGTATTTT
CASSLVGGRTDTQYF
>TRBJ2-5|TRBV5-1|few|-
TGCGCCAGCAGCCGGGCAGGGGAAGAGACCCAGTACTTC
CASSRAGEETQYF
>TRBJ2-3|TRBV5-4|-|TRBD2
TGTGCCAGCAGGTCGGGACTAGCGGGAGCAAAGGATACGCAGTATTTT
CASRSGLAGAKDTQYF
>TRBJ2-1|TRBV6-5|-|-
TGTGCCAGCAGTTCGACATTGTACAATGAGCAGTTCTTC
CASSSTLYNEQFF
>TRBJ1-5|TRBV6-1|-|TRBD1
TGTGCCAGCAGCGAAGGGACAGGGGTTCAGCCCCAGCATTTT
CASSEGTGVQPQHF
>TRBJ2-5|TRBV29-1|-|TRBD1
TGCAGCGTAGGACAGGGCCAAGAGACCCAGTACTTC
CSVGQGQETQYF
>TRBJ2-7|TRBV27|few|TRBD2
TGTGCCAGCAGGACTAGCGGGAGAAGAGGGGAAAACGAGCAGTACTTC
CASRTSGRRGENEQYF
>TRBJ1-2|TRBV18|few|-
TGTGCCAGCTCACCAACCCCGACAGCTGGCGACTATGGCTACACCTTC
CASSPTPTAGDYGYTF
>TRBJ1-1|TRBV9|-|-
TGTGCCAGCAGCGTAGCTCAGGGGATTGAAGCTTTCTTT
CASSVAQGIEAFF
>TRBJ2-3|TRBV11-3|-|-
TGTGCCAGCAGCTCCGGGCAGGCCACAGATACGCAGTATTTT
CASSSGQATDTQYF
>TRBJ2-3|TRBV9|-|-
TGTGCCAGCAGCGATCGACTAACCGAATACACAGATACGCAGTATTTT
CASSDRLTEYTDTQYF
>TRBJ2-1|TRBV5-1|-|TRBD2
TGCGCCAGCAGCGCGGGACTAGCGGGAAATGAGCAGTTCTTC
CASSAGLAGNEQFF
>TRBJ2-1|TRBV6-4|-|TRBD2
TGTGCCAGCAGTGATGAAGCGGGAGGGCCGGGAGAGCAGTTCTTC
CASSDEAGGPGEQFF
>TRBJ2-5|TRBV11-2|-|-
TGTGCCAGCAGCTTAGGGCGGGGGCGAGACCAAGAGACCCAGTACTTC
CASSLGRGRDQETQYF
>TRBJ2-1|TRBV29-1|many|-
TGCAGCGTTGACCTGGACAGCGCCTACAATGAGCAGTTCTTC
CSVDLDSAYNEQFF
>TRBJ1-2|TRBV19|few|-
TGTGCCAGTAGTATCGGGGGGGGACACGACTATGGCTACACCTTC
CASSIGGGHDYGYTF
>TRBJ1-2|TRBV29-1|-|TRBD1
TGCAGCGTGTCAAGACAGGGGGACGGCTACACCTTC
CSVSRQGDGYTF
>TRBJ2-1|TRBV7-9|-|-
TGTGCCAGCAGCTTAGTGAGGGTCAATGAGCAGTTCTTC
CASSLVRVNEQFF
>TRBJ1-4|TRBV2|-|-
TGTGCCAGCAGGACTCGAGTGGCTAATGAAAAACTGTTTTTT
CASRTRVANEKLFF
>TRBJ2-7|TRBV11-3|once|TRBD1
TGTGCCAGCAGCTTAGATCGTTCGGACAGGGTGACCTACGAGCAGTACTTC
CASSLDRSDRVTYEQYF
>TRBJ2-7|TRBV7-9|-|TRBD2
TGTGCCAGCAGCTTACCTGGCGGGAGGACTTACGAGCAGTACTTC
CASSLPGGRTYEQYF
>TRBJ2-3|TRBV10-3|-|TRBD2
TGTGCCATCAGGGCTAGCGGGAGTGTAACAGATACGCAGTATTTT
CAIRASGSVTDTQYF
>TRBJ2-7|TRBV5-4|-|-
TGTGCCAGCAGCTTGAGGGGTGGAGACGAGCAGTACTTC
CASSLRGGDEQYF
>TRBJ1-2|TRBV5-1|-|-
TGCGCCAGCAGCCCGGACGGATCCAGGACGTCTTGGGGCTACACCTTC
CASSPDGSRTSWGYTF
>TRBJ2-3|TRBV7-2|once|TRBD2
TGTGCCAGCACCCTAGCGGTTAGCACAGATACGCAGTATTTT
CASTLAVSTDTQYF
>TRBJ1-5|TRBV19|few|-
TGTGCCAGTAGTATGGATAGCAATCAGCCCCAGCATTTT
CASSMDSNQPQHF